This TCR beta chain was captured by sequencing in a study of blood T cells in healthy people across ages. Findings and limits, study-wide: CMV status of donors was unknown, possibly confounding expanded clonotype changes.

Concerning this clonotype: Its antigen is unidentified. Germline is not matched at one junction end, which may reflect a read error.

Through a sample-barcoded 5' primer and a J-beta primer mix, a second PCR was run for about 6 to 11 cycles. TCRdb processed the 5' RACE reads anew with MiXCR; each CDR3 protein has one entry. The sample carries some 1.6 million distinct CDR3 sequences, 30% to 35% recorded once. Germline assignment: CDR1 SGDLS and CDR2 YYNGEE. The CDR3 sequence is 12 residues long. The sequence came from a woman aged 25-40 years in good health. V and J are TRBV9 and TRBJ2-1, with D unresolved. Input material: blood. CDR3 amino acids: CASSTTPNKQFF. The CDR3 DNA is TGTGCCAGCAGCACCACCCCCAATAAGCAGTTCTTC.